This T cell receptor (beta chain) was identified during a study of spatial heterogeneity in lung cancer. About the research overall: Fewer alpha-chain than beta-chain sequences were consistently detected. Study outcomes and limitations: Tumor TCRs that were ubiquitous and expanded showed up in blood more at resection than follow-up.

Indicated time point: sample taken at primary tumor resection. Tumor, nontumor lung or frozen PBMC supplied whole RNA that was sequenced unsorted. There were 72 donors, all of them untreated patients with early-stage non-small cell lung cancer. This clonotype was observed a few times. Its antigen is not identified. TCR cDNA molecules each had a unique molecular identifier. TCRdb reprocessed the 5' RACE reads via MiXCR and lists one record per CDR3 protein. The table includes tens of thousands of distinct CDR3 sequences, 15% to 25% detected once. The J segment lost 1 base and the V segment lost 3 bases, leaving 3 bases of the junction unmatched. CDR1 and CDR2 (germline): SGDLS, YYNGEE. The CDR3 is made up of 16 amino acids.

Sequenced material: PBMCs, taken at surgery. The sequence derives from a male donor with early-stage non-small cell lung cancer. The rearrangement uses TRBV9 and TRBJ2-5; 13 bases align to TRBD2. CDR3 sequence: CASSARLAGGQETQYF. In nucleotides, the CDR3 is TGTGCCAGCAGCGCCCGACTAGCGGGGGGCCAAGAGACCCAGTACTTC.